These 24 T cell receptor beta chains originate from one sample sequenced in a study of cytomegalovirus exposure and HLA in healthy donors. Both 60 Vbeta primers and 13 Jbeta primers went into the PCR. The repertoire was sequenced with immunoSEQ multiplex PCR; TCRdb's copy has only in-frame clones and lacks some. Of about 170,000 clones detected, 79% appear once; the ten largest clones hold approximately 2.4%. The sequencing sample was made of PBMCs. Receptors were obtained from a woman aged 50 to 65 in good health and CMV-seronegative.

This chain connects TRBV29-1 to TRBJ1-5; 8 positions agree with TRBD1. V lost 6 bases and J lost 3; bases outside the gene matches: 4. The germline CDR1 and CDR2 sequences are SQVTM and ANQGSEA. The CDR3 totals 13 residues. This chain's CDR3 is CSVTTGVNQPQHF. The DNA for the CDR3 is TGCAGCGTCACGACAGGGGTCAATCAGCCCCAGCATTTT. Variable domain in full (rest from reference TRBV29-1 and TRBJ1-5): SAVISQKPSRDICQRGTSLTIQCQVDSQVTMMFWYRQQPGQSLTLIATANQGSEATYESGFVIDKFPISRPNLTFSTLTVSNMSPEDSSIYLCSVTTGVNQPQHFGDGTRLSIL.

The chain employs TRBV4-2 and TRBJ1-3; no clear D gene. The CDR3 is 16 amino acids. Germline CDR1 LGHNA, CDR2 YNFKEQ. Trimming removed 2 bases at V and 0 bases at J, with 11 bases between. This CDR3 is CASSQFAESSGNTIYF. The CDR3 DNA reads TGTGCCAGCAGCCAATTCGCCGAGAGCTCTGGAAACACCATATATTTT.

The V call is TRBV5-1, the J call TRBJ2-7, with a weak D call TRBD2 (5 bases). The CDR3 spans 13 residues. Germline assignment: CDR1 SGHRS and CDR2 YFSETQ. Trimming pared 0 bases from V and 2 bases from J, leaving 6 bases between. The chain's CDR3 is CASSLGGTYEQYF. CDR3 in DNA: TGCGCCAGCAGCTTGGGAGGGACCTACGAGCAGTACTTC. The whole variable domain, filled in from reference TRBV5-1 and TRBJ2-7, reads KAGVTQTPRYLIKTRGQQVTLSCSPISGHRSVSWYQQTPGQGLQFLFEYFSETQRNKGNFPGRFSGRQFSNSRSEMNVSTLELGDSALYLCASSLGGTYEQYFGPGTRLTVT.

The CDR3 reads CASSQKTVSYEQYF. CDR3 coding DNA: TGTGCCAGCAGTCAAAAGACAGTCTCCTACGAGCAGTACTTC. V is TRBV28 and J is TRBJ2-7, with D possibly matching TRBD1 (5 bases). This CDR3 has 14 amino acids. Germline loops: CDR1 MDHEN, CDR2 SYDVKM. The ends were cut back, 5 bases at V and 0 bases at J, with 11 bases in the middle.

A few counts support this clone. This rearrangement joins TRBV27 to TRBJ2-1; 14 positions match TRBD2. Germline CDR1 reads MNHEY; CDR2 reads SMNVEV (reference sequence). The CDR3 is made up of 18 amino acids. V trimming: 0 bases; J trimming: 4 bases; junction bases outside the gene matches: 5. The DNA for the CDR3 is TGTGCCAGCAGTTTATCCGGGACTAGCGGGGGCCCGTACAATGAGCAGTTCTTC. It translates to CASSLSGTSGGPYNEQFF.

The rearrangement links TRBV5-6 to TRBJ1-2, with a tentative D call TRBD1 (6 bases). This CDR3 comprises 15 residues. The V end was cut by 1 base, the J end by 4 bases, with 14 bases between. Germline loops: CDR1 SGHDT, CDR2 YYEEEE. The CDR3 is CASSLSEGGSYGYTF. The CDR3 DNA reads as TGTGCCAGCAGCTTGTCTGAAGGGGGAAGCTATGGCTACACCTTC.

The chain employs TRBV6-6 and TRBJ2-5, with TRBD2 matching over 11 bases. CDR3 size: 15 residues. Germline CDR1 and CDR2: MNHNY and SVGAGI (reference sequence). Trimming took 6 bases from V and 5 from J; bases not matched to a gene: 8. DNA for the CDR3: TGTGCCAGCAGCTCCGGGACTAGCGGTCTGGAGACCCAGTACTTC. This translates into CASSSGTSGLETQYF.

This clone has only a few counts. V gene TRBV28 combines with J gene TRBJ2-3, with 10 bases that match TRBD1. The CDR3 covers 21 residues. J gave up 4 bases and V 2 bases, and 21 bases lay outside the gene matches. Germline assignment: CDR1 MDHEN and CDR2 SYDVKM. DNA for the CDR3: TGTGCCAGCAGTTTAGAGACTCGGGGGGGGACAGGGGAGCGTTGCTCAGATACGCAGTATTTT. Translating gives CASSLETRGGTGERCSDTQYF.

This chain uses TRBV25-1 with TRBJ1-5; a weak D match, TRBD1 (6 bases). V gave up 2 bases and J gave up 4 bases, with 15 bases separating them. Germline V gene lookup returns CDR1 MGHDK and CDR2 SYGVNS. This CDR3 comprises 16 residues. The CDR3 region is CASSEARGAKNQPQHF. The CDR3 DNA is TGTGCCAGCAGTGAAGCGCGGGGGGCGAAGAATCAGCCCCAGCATTTT. The full variable domain, rest sourced from reference TRBV25-1 and TRBJ1-5, is EADIYQTPRYLVIGTGKKITLECSQTMGHDKMYWYQQDPGMELHLIHYSYGVNSTEKGDLSSESTVSRIRTEHFPLTLESARPSHTSQYLCASSEARGAKNQPQHFGDGTRLSIL.

With respect to this clone: Germline and junction disagree at one end, which may indicate a read error. Other DNA sequences in this sample translate to the same CDR3. The gene calls are TRBV7-9 and TRBJ2-2, with unresolved D. The germline gives CDR1 SEHNR, CDR2 FQNEAQ (reference sequence). The CDR3 runs 12 residues. This CDR3 reads CSSSLSTGELFF. The DNA of the CDR3 is TGTTCCAGCAGCCTATCCACCGGGGAGCTGTTTTTT.

Comment on this clone: The conserved final phenylalanine or tryptophan is absent from the CDR3, which likely points to a read error. The chain employs TRBV14 and TRBJ1-1; D gene ambiguous. V lost 1 base to trimming and J lost 3 bases, with 15 bases between them. Germline assignment: CDR1 SGHDN and CDR2 FVKESK. The CDR3 has 16 residues. CDR3 bases: TGTGCCAGCAGCCAAGTGACATTAATTTTGGACACTGAAGCTTTCCTT. It translates to CASSQVTLILDTEAFL.

This clone occurred once. This chain links TRBV5-1 with TRBJ2-1; 11 nucleotides agree with TRBD2. The CDR3 length is 17 residues. J was trimmed by 8 bases and V by 1 base; bases with no gene match: 11. CDR1 and CDR2 from the germline V gene are SGHRS and YFSETQ. This CDR3 reads CASSLPGLAVTLDEQFF. The CDR3 coding sequence is TGCGCCAGCAGCTTGCCGGGACTAGCGGTTACCCTAGATGAGCAGTTCTTC.

The chain couples TRBV10-3 to TRBJ1-2; tentative D call: TRBD1 (6 bases). V lost 6 bases to trimming and J lost 6 bases, with 17 bases between them. The CDR3 sequence is 14 residues long. Germline V gene data show CDR1 as ENHRY and CDR2 as SYGVKD. CDR3: CAIRAGASVDGYTF. CDR3 in DNA: TGTGCCATCAGGGCAGGGGCGAGCGTGGATGGCTACACCTTC.

V usage is TRBV19 and J usage is TRBJ1-5; no firm D call. Trimming cost V 3 bases and J 0 bases, with 9 bases left between them. CDR1 is LNHDA, CDR2 SQIVND, per germline (reference sequence). The CDR3 is 15 residues long. The DNA of the CDR3 is TGTGCCAGTAGTATCCTCGGAGATAGCAATCAGCCCCAGCATTTT. This translates into CASSILGDSNQPQHF.

V usage is TRBV5-6 and J usage is TRBJ1-1; 7 positions match TRBD1. Per germline, CDR1 SGHDT and CDR2 YYEEEE. With V trimmed by 0 bases and J by 2 bases, 4 bases remained unmatched. CDR3 length: 15 amino acids. For the CDR3, the DNA is TGTGCCAGCAGCTTGGCTGACAGGGCTAACACTGAAGCTTTCTTT. Its protein is CASSLADRANTEAFF. The variable domain in full, completed from reference TRBV5-6 and TRBJ1-1, reads DAGVTQSPTHLIKTRGQQVTLRCSPKSGHDTVSWYQQALGQGPQFIFQYYEEEERQRGNFPDRFSGHQFPNYSSELNVNALLLGDSALYLCASSLADRANTEAFFGQGTRLTVV.

This clone was seen a few times. The V and J genes are TRBV7-9 and TRBJ2-1; tentative D call: TRBD1 (7 bases). The CDR3 covers 16 residues. Germline values: CDR1 SEHNR, CDR2 FQNEAQ (reference sequence). V was trimmed by 5 bases and J by 0 bases, leaving 14 bases between them. The CDR3, as DNA: TGTGCCAGCAGCCCAGGGGGGATTTTCTCCTACAATGAGCAGTTCTTC. It is translated as CASSPGGIFSYNEQFF.

The chain couples TRBV6-5 to TRBJ2-5; 16 bases line up with TRBD2. Trimming took 5 bases from V and 9 from J; bases not matched to a gene: 3. The CDR3 consists of 14 residues. Germline V gives CDR1 MNHEY, CDR2 SVGAGI. The CDR3 DNA reads TGTGCCAGCAGTCCCGGGACTAGCGGGAGGGCCCAGTACTTC. Translating gives CASSPGTSGRAQYF.

This chain links TRBV5-8 with TRBJ1-6; 7 bases fit TRBD1. The CDR3 has 19 residues. The germline V gene encodes CDR1 SGHTS and CDR2 YDEGEE. Trimming took 6 bases from V and 8 from J; bases not matched to a gene: 23. CDR3 amino acids: CASILPALTGDAWDSPLHF. The CDR3 DNA sequence: TGTGCCAGCATCCTCCCCGCTCTTACAGGGGACGCGTGGGATTCACCCCTCCACTTT.

This clone was seen a handful of times. This chain links TRBV15 with TRBJ2-7; D might be TRBD2 (6 bases). V gave up 1 base and J gave up 4 bases, with 11 bases separating them. Germline V gene lookup returns CDR1 LNHNV and CDR2 YYDKDF (reference sequence). The CDR3 totals 14 residues. In DNA form, the CDR3 reads TGTGCCACCAGCAGAGTGGGTGGAGGGTACGAGCAGTACTTC. Protein: CATSRVGGGYEQYF.

The genes are TRBV11-2 and TRBJ2-1, with 10 bases identical to TRBD1. J gave up 6 bases and V 2 bases, and 4 bases lay outside the gene matches. This CDR3 contains 15 residues. Germline V gives CDR1 SGHAT, CDR2 FQNNGV. CDR3 residues: CASSLPRTGGNEQFF. The DNA of the CDR3 is TGTGCCAGCAGCTTACCTCGGACAGGGGGCAATGAGCAGTTCTTC.

A few counts support this clone. V usage is TRBV2 and J usage is TRBJ1-1, with 7 bases matching TRBD1. V lost 3 bases, J lost 6 bases, and 10 bases stayed unmatched. CDR3 length: 15 residues. Germline V lookup: CDR1 SNHLY, CDR2 FYNNEI. The CDR3 here is CASSDRPLGQAEAFF. CDR3 bases: TGTGCCAGCAGTGATAGGCCCTTAGGACAGGCTGAAGCTTTCTTT.

This rearrangement joins TRBV5-1 to TRBJ1-1, with 9 bases identical to TRBD1. Germline loops: CDR1 SGHRS, CDR2 YFSETQ. The CDR3 covers 16 residues. J lost 6 bases, V lost 4 bases, and 13 bases had no gene match. The CDR3 loop reads CASSTSGTGWAAEAFF. The CDR3 DNA follows: TGCGCCAGCAGCACCTCCGGGACAGGGTGGGCTGCTGAAGCTTTCTTT.

This clone has a handful of counts. A junction end diverges from the germline sequence, so it may reflect a read error. The chain employs TRBV7-9 and TRBJ2-1; 9 bases line up with TRBD2. The CDR3 sequence is 15 residues long. Germline CDR1 is SEHNR and CDR2 is FQNEAQ (reference sequence). The CDR3 region has the DNA TGTTCCAGCAGCTTATGGACTAGCGAGTACAATGAGCAGTTCTTC. Translation: CSSSLWTSEYNEQFF.

This clone was detected only a few times. This chain connects TRBV9 to TRBJ1-6; 8 nucleotides align to TRBD1. With V trimmed by 4 bases and J by 10 bases, 7 bases remained unmatched. Germline V CDR1 and CDR2: SGDLS, YYNGEE. CDR3 size: 14 residues. This CDR3 reads CASSIQGAESPLHF. CDR3 DNA: TGTGCCAGCAGCATCCAGGGGGCGGAATCACCCCTCCACTTT.